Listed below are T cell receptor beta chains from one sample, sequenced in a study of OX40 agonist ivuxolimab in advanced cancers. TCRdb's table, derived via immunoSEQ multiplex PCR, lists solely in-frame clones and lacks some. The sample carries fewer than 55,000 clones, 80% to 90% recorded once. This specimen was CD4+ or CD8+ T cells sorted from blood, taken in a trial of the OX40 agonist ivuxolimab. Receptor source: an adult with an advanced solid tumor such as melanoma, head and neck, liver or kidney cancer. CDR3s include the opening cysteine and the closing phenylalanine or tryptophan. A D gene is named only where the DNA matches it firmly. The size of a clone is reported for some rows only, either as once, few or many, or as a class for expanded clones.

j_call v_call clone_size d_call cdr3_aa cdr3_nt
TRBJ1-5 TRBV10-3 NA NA CAISVGGNNQPQHF TGTGCCATCAGTGTAGGGGGGAACAATCAGCCCCAGCATTTT
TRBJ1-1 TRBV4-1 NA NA CASSQDDVVTANTEAFF TGCGCCAGCAGCCAAGATGATGTAGTAACAGCGAACACTGAAGCTTTCTTT
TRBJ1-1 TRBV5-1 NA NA CASSLSLLNTEAFF TGCGCCAGCAGCCTGAGCCTTCTGAACACTGAAGCTTTCTTT
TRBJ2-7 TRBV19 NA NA CASSTPRDNLYEQYF TGTGCCAGTAGTACGCCCCGGGATAACCTCTACGAGCAGTACTTC
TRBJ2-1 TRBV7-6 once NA CASSPLDNHGGQFF TGTGCCAGCAGCCCCCTGGATAACCACGGTGGGCAGTTCTTC
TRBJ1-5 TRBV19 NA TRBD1 CATAVRDRNQPQHF TGTGCCACTGCCGTCCGGGACAGAAATCAGCCCCAGCATTTT
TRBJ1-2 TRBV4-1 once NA CASSRDDGTYGYTF TGCGCCAGCAGTCGGGACGACGGCACGTATGGCTACACCTTC
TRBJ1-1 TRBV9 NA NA CASSLRDGPNTEAFF TGTGCCAGCAGCCTCAGGGACGGCCCGAACACTGAAGCTTTCTTT
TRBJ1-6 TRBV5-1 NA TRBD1 CASSSLSGGEYNSPLHF TGCGCCAGCAGCTCCCTATCAGGGGGCGAATATAATTCACCCCTCCACTTT
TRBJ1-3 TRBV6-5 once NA CATVSDSGNTIYF TGTGCCACCGTGTCCGACTCTGGAAACACCATATATTTT
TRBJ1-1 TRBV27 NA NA CASAVRSNTEAFF TGTGCCAGCGCAGTACGATCCAACACTGAAGCTTTCTTT
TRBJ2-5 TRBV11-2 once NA CASSRKPGDEETQYF TGTGCCAGCAGCCGGAAGCCAGGGGACGAAGAGACCCAGTACTTC
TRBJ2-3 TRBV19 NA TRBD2 CASSNLLAGGTDTQYF TGTGCCAGTAGCAATCTTTTAGCGGGGGGCACAGATACGCAGTATTTT
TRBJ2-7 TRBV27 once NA CASSPTGQHEQYF TGTGCCAGCAGCCCCACAGGGCAACACGAGCAGTACTTC
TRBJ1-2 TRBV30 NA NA CAWSTGANYGYTF TGTGCCTGGAGTACGGGAGCTAACTATGGCTACACCTTC
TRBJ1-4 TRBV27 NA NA CASSLTLAEKLFF TGTGCCAGCAGTTTAACTTTGGCTGAAAAACTGTTTTTT
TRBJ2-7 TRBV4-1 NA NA CASSQDAGSYEQYF TGCGCCAGCAGCCAAGACGCAGGGTCCTACGAGCAGTACTTC
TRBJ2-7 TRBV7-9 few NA CASSLGRYEQYF TGTGCCAGCAGCCTGGGACGCTACGAGCAGTACTTC
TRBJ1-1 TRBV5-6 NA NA CASSLSLNTEAFF TGTGCCAGCAGCTTGTCACTGAACACTGAAGCTTTCTTT
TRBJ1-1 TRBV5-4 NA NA CASSLAQIMGQINTEAFF TGTGCCAGCAGCTTGGCTCAAATTATGGGCCAAATAAACACTGAAGCTTTCTTT
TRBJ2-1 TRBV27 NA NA CASSSGNEQFF TGTGCCAGCAGCTCGGGGAATGAGCAGTTCTTC
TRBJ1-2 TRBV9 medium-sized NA CASSLGQTNYGYTF TGTGCCAGCTCCCTGGGGCAGACTAACTATGGCTACACCTTC
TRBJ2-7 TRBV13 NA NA CASRIPGHRLISYEQYF TGTGCCAGCAGGATACCGGGACACCGCCTTATCTCCTACGAGCAGTACTTC
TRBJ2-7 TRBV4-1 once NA CASSHTHSSYEQYF TGCGCCAGCAGCCACACACACAGCTCCTACGAGCAGTACTTC
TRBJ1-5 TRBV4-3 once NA CASSQGMSLSNQPQHF TGCGCCAGCAGCCAAGGAATGAGCCTGAGCAATCAGCCCCAGCATTTT
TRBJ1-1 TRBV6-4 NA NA CASSDSRDQMTEAFF TGTGCCAGCAGTGACTCACGGGACCAGATGACTGAAGCTTTCTTT
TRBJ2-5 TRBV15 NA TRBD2 CATSRKTSAETQYF TGTGCCACCAGCAGGAAAACTAGCGCGGAGACCCAGTACTTC
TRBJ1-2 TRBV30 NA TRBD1 CAWNGGRGDSNYGYTF TGTGCCTGGAATGGCGGCAGGGGGGATTCTAACTATGGCTACACCTTC
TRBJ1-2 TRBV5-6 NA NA CASSSGDDYGYTF TGTGCCAGCAGTTCAGGGGACGACTATGGCTACACCTTC
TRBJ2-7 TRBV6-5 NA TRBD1 CASSPRTGHPYEQYF TGTGCCAGCAGTCCGAGGACAGGCCACCCCTACGAGCAGTACTTC
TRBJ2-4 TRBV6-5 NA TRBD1 CASSRQGADIQYF TGTGCCAGCAGCCGACAGGGAGCGGACATTCAGTACTTC
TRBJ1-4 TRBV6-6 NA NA CASSYSIDSSNEKLFF TGTGCCAGCAGTTACTCGATAGACAGTTCTAACGAAAAACTGTTTTTT
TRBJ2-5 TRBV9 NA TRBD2 CASSDPSGGLAETQYF TGTGCCAGCAGCGACCCTAGCGGGGGGTTGGCGGAGACCCAGTACTTC
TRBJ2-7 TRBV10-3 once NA CAIRVPGQYTEQYF TGTGCCATCAGGGTACCGGGACAATACACTGAGCAGTACTTC
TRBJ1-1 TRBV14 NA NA CASGPGVEAFF TGTGCCAGCGGCCCTGGGGTTGAAGCTTTCTTT
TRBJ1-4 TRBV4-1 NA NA CASSQEGRNEKLFF TGCGCCAGCAGCCAAGAGGGCCGAAATGAAAAACTGTTTTTT
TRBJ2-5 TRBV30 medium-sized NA CAGLETQYF TGTGCCGGGTTGGAGACCCAGTACTTC
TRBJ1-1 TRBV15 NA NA CATSGVPDSRNTEAFF TGTGCCACCAGCGGAGTCCCGGACAGTAGGAACACTGAAGCTTTCTTT
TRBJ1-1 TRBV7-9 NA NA CASSLGGADTEAFF TGTGCCAGCAGCTTAGGGGGCGCAGACACTGAAGCTTTCTTT
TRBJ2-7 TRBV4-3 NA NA CASSQETTASYEQYF TGCGCCAGCAGCCAAGAAACGACGGCATCCTACGAGCAGTACTTC
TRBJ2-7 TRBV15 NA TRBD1 CATSRGQDLSYEQYF TGTGCCACCAGCCGGGGACAGGACCTCTCCTACGAGCAGTACTTC
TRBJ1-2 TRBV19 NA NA CASSYVPVPIYGYTF TGTGCCAGTAGCTATGTCCCTGTCCCGATTTATGGCTACACCTTC
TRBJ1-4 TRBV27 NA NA CASSITQGTNEKLFF TGTGCCAGCAGTATCACCCAGGGAACTAATGAAAAACTGTTTTTT